These T cell receptor beta chains were read from a single sample in a study of shared clonotypes between healthy human individuals. Profiling relied on immunoSEQ multiplex PCR, and the TCRdb table lists in-frame clones only, not all of them. The sample lists over 750,000 clones; just over 95% were seen once. What was sequenced was naive CD8+ T cells sorted from blood. The receptor source for this set is a young man in good health. CDR3s include the opening cysteine and the closing phenylalanine or tryptophan. D genes are given only for firm matches. Size tells how often a clone was seen (once, few, many) or the class of an expanded clone, and some rows leave it out.

v_gene,abundance,d_gene,j_gene,CDR3aa,CDR3nt
TRBV7-2,NA,NA,TRBJ1-4,CASSPVAGASNEKLFF,TGTGCCAGCAGCCCCGTAGCAGGGGCCTCTAATGAAAAACTGTTTTTT
TRBV7-9,NA,NA,TRBJ1-3,CASSLGGASSGNTIYF,TGTGCCAGCAGCTTAGGAGGGGCCTCCTCTGGAAACACCATATATTTT
TRBV4-1,NA,NA,TRBJ2-3,CASSQKMDTQYF,TGCGCCAGCAGCCAAAAGATGGATACGCAGTATTTT
TRBV28,NA,NA,TRBJ2-5,CASSPDLMVRETQYF,TGTGCCAGCAGCCCGGACTTAATGGTACGGGAGACCCAGTACTTC
TRBV4-1,NA,NA,TRBJ1-1,CASSQGNPGDTEAFF,TGCGCCAGCAGCCAGGGAAATCCGGGGGACACTGAAGCTTTCTTT
TRBV7-8,NA,NA,TRBJ2-1,CASSTRLVSVWNEQFF,TGTGCCAGCAGCACGCGACTTGTTTCAGTGTGGAATGAGCAGTTCTTC
TRBV6-5,NA,NA,TRBJ1-4,CASSYMAGHEKLFF,TGTGCCAGCAGTTATATGGCGGGGCATGAAAAACTGTTTTTT
TRBV21-1,NA,NA,TRBJ2-2,CASSKRSLAGRHLNTGELFF,TGTGCCAGCAGCAAGAGGAGTCTAGCGGGGAGACACCTCAACACCGGGGAGCTGTTTTTT
TRBV18,NA,NA,TRBJ2-1,CASSPRSNLPKDNEQFF,TGTGCCAGCTCACCACGGTCCAACCTACCAAAAGACAATGAGCAGTTCTTC
TRBV5-1,NA,TRBD1,TRBJ1-1,CASSAWGQGATEAFF,TGCGCCAGCAGCGCTTGGGGACAGGGGGCGACTGAAGCTTTCTTT
TRBV5-1,NA,NA,TRBJ2-7,CASSSGRNSYEQYF,TGCGCCAGCAGCTCGGGACGGAACTCCTACGAGCAGTACTTC
TRBV11-2,NA,TRBD2,TRBJ2-1,CASRVVASGRYNEQFF,TGTGCCAGCAGGGTTGTAGCTAGCGGGCGCTACAATGAGCAGTTCTTC
TRBV18,NA,TRBD1,TRBJ2-7,CASSPSWDRSSYEQYF,TGTGCCAGCTCACCATCCTGGGACAGAAGCTCCTACGAGCAGTACTTC
TRBV5-5,NA,TRBD1,TRBJ2-5,CASSSPGQGRETQYF,TGTGCCAGCAGCTCACCGGGACAGGGACGAGAGACCCAGTACTTC
TRBV5-4,NA,NA,TRBJ2-1,CASSFWADEQFF,TGTGCCAGCAGCTTTTGGGCAGATGAGCAGTTCTTC
TRBV7-9,NA,TRBD2,TRBJ2-7,CASSGRAGREQYF,TGTGCCAGCAGTGGGAGGGCAGGGCGCGAGCAGTACTTC
TRBV30,NA,NA,TRBJ1-4,CAWSPSTFGNEKLFF,TGTGCCTGGAGTCCTTCGACATTCGGTAATGAAAAACTGTTTTTT
TRBV15,NA,TRBD1,TRBJ1-5,CATSNSDRVVPQHF,TGTGCCACCAGCAATTCGGACAGGGTGGTGCCCCAGCATTTT
TRBV25-1,NA,NA,TRBJ2-2,CASSGETGELFF,TGTGCCAGCAGTGGGGAGACCGGGGAGCTGTTTTTT
TRBV30,NA,NA,TRBJ1-2,CAWSGSVKTNYGYTF,TGTGCCTGGAGTGGTTCGGTCAAAACTAACTATGGCTACACCTTC
TRBV7-9,NA,NA,TRBJ2-2,CASSPRTFDRGTGELFF,TGTGCCAGCAGCCCTAGGACTTTCGACCGGGGCACCGGGGAGCTGTTTTTT
TRBV4-3,NA,NA,TRBJ2-5,CASSQEGASELGTQYF,TGCGCCAGCAGCCAAGAGGGGGCCAGCGAATTGGGGACCCAGTACTTC
TRBV28,NA,NA,TRBJ1-3,CASSLHGSGNTIYF,TGTGCCAGCAGTTTACACGGCTCTGGAAACACCATATATTTT
TRBV7-2,once,NA,TRBJ1-1,CASSLGVEAFF,TGTGCCAGCAGCTTAGGCGTTGAAGCTTTCTTT
TRBV25-1,once,TRBD2,TRBJ2-1,CASSESTSGYNEQFF,TGTGCCAGCAGTGAATCGACTAGCGGGTACAATGAGCAGTTCTTC
TRBV7-9,NA,NA,TRBJ2-1,CASSLLGGEQFF,TGTGCCAGCAGCTTACTGGGGGGTGAGCAGTTCTTC
TRBV29-1,NA,NA,TRBJ2-1,CSVDSGYSYNEQFF,TGCAGCGTTGATTCCGGGTACTCCTACAATGAGCAGTTCTTC
TRBV7-9,NA,NA,TRBJ2-7,CASSLALTGRGQTYEQYF,TGTGCCAGCAGCTTAGCGCTAACGGGCAGGGGACAAACCTACGAGCAGTACTTC
TRBV5-1,NA,TRBD1,TRBJ2-1,CASEPGTGGRNEQFF,TGCGCCAGCGAACCCGGGACAGGGGGTCGCAATGAGCAGTTCTTC
TRBV29-1,once,TRBD1,TRBJ2-1,CSVESPGQAMGNEQFF,TGCAGCGTTGAATCCCCGGGACAGGCAATGGGCAATGAGCAGTTCTTC
TRBV6-1,NA,NA,TRBJ2-5,CASSEALRTLLQETQYF,TGTGCCAGCAGTGAAGCGCTTCGGACCCTTCTCCAAGAGACCCAGTACTTC
TRBV4-1,few,NA,TRBJ2-1,CASSPSSGAYNEQFF,TGCGCCAGCAGCCCCAGTAGCGGAGCCTACAATGAGCAGTTCTTC
TRBV5-6,NA,TRBD2,TRBJ2-1,CASSLAGPYNEQFF,TGTGCCAGCAGTTTAGCGGGCCCCTACAATGAGCAGTTCTTC
TRBV5-1,NA,TRBD2,TRBJ2-7,CASSLGGQGGEQYF,TGCGCCAGCAGCTTGGGCGGCCAGGGAGGGGAGCAGTACTTC
TRBV4-1,NA,NA,TRBJ2-6,CASSDTQTGANVLTF,TGCGCCAGCAGCGATACCCAAACTGGGGCCAACGTCCTGACTTTC
TRBV29-1,once,NA,TRBJ1-1,CSVVGVSVSEAFF,TGCAGCGTTGTTGGCGTCTCCGTTTCTGAAGCTTTCTTT
TRBV7-9,NA,NA,TRBJ2-1,CASSFGGDAYNEQFF,TGTGCCAGCAGCTTCGGGGGCGATGCCTACAATGAGCAGTTCTTC
TRBV29-1,NA,TRBD2,TRBJ2-2,CSVEEGTRTTGELFF,TGCAGCGTTGAAGAGGGGACTAGGACCACCGGGGAGCTGTTTTTT
TRBV5-8,NA,NA,TRBJ2-3,CASSPGTLITDTQYF,TGTGCCAGCAGCCCAGGGACCTTAATCACAGATACGCAGTATTTT
TRBV6-5,NA,TRBD1,TRBJ1-2,CASSFQGASGYTF,TGTGCCAGCAGTTTTCAGGGGGCGAGTGGCTACACCTTC
TRBV25-1,NA,NA,TRBJ2-2,CASSEYRGRTGELFF,TGTGCCAGCAGTGAATATAGGGGTAGGACCGGGGAGCTGTTTTTT
TRBV19,NA,NA,TRBJ2-1,CASSIVGVSYNEQFF,TGTGCCAGTAGTATAGTCGGGGTGTCCTACAATGAGCAGTTCTTC
TRBV5-6,NA,NA,TRBJ2-7,CASTMGSYEQYF,TGTGCCAGCACAATGGGCTCCTACGAGCAGTACTTC
TRBV11-2,NA,NA,TRBJ2-7,CASSLEFGSYEQYF,TGTGCCAGCAGCTTAGAATTTGGCTCCTACGAGCAGTACTTC
TRBV15,once,TRBD1,TRBJ1-5,CATSNWDRAGQPQHF,TGTGCCACCAGCAACTGGGACAGGGCTGGGCAGCCCCAGCATTTT
TRBV10-3,few,TRBD2,TRBJ2-1,CAITVTSGMRHEQFF,TGTGCCATCACTGTAACTAGCGGGATGCGTCATGAGCAGTTCTTC
TRBV9,NA,TRBD2,TRBJ2-3,CASSASGRALDTQYF,TGTGCCAGCAGCGCGAGCGGGAGGGCCTTGGATACGCAGTATTTT